These 28 T cell receptor beta chains were sequenced from one sample in a study of T cell responses to AZD1222 COVID-19 vaccine. Method: immunoSEQ multiplex PCR; TCRdb's copy keeps in-frame clones and lacks some. The sample contains some 40,000 clones, 88% of which appear only once. The sample was peripheral blood, taken 28 days after the second dose of the MenACWY control vaccine. These receptors all stem from an adult who received the MenACWY meningococcal vaccine as a control.

The chain carries TRBV27 and TRBJ2-7; TRBD1 aligns across 8 bases. The CDR3 length is 14 residues. Germline V gives CDR1 MNHEY, CDR2 SMNVEV (reference sequence). The V gene end was trimmed by 5 bases and the J gene end by 3 bases; junction bases not matched to a gene: 6. CDR3 amino acids: CASSILGQGYEQYF. The CDR3 DNA sequence: TGTGCCAGCAGTATACTCGGACAGGGCTACGAGCAGTACTTC.

The chain joins TRBV7-9 to TRBJ1-6; D is uncertain. This CDR3 has 15 amino acids. Trimming shortened V by 5 bases and J by 7 bases, and 15 bases separated the two germline ends. Per germline, CDR1 SEHNR and CDR2 FQNEAQ (reference sequence). CDR3: CASSNDWSPNSPLHF. CDR3 nucleotides: TGTGCCAGCAGCAATGACTGGTCGCCGAATTCACCCCTCCACTTT.

This chain links TRBV16 with TRBJ2-7; D is unclear. The V gene's germline CDR1 is KGHSY and CDR2 FQNENV. The CDR3 loop spans 14 amino acids. Trimming left V 2 bases short and J 2 bases short, with 10 bases between. The CDR3 coding sequence is TGTGCCAGCAGCCAAGATGAGGCCGCCTACGAGCAGTACTTC. Translation gives CASSQDEAAYEQYF. The full variable domain, rest sourced from reference TRBV16 and TRBJ2-7, is GEEVAQTPKHLVRGEGQKAKLYCAPIKGHSYVFWYQQVLKNEFKFLISFQNENVFDETGMPKERFSAKCLPNSPCSLEIQATKLEDSAVYFCASSQDEAAYEQYFGPGTRLTVT.

The V and J genes are TRBV21-1 and TRBJ2-3; the table assigns TRBD2, which was not confirmed against the DNA. TRBV21-1 counts as a pseudogene. CDR3 size: 16 residues. The CDR3 nucleotides are TGTGCCAGCAGCCCGAACGGGGAGGGAGCCACAGATACGCAGTATTTT. It encodes CASSPNGEGATDTQYF.

The rearrangement joins TRBV10-2 to TRBJ2-7, with TRBD1 matching over 9 bases. Germline lookup yields CDR1 WSHSY and CDR2 SAAADI. The CDR3 consists of 15 residues. Trimming took 3 bases from V and 0 from J; bases not matched to a gene: 3. The CDR3 here is CASSDRDRVSYEQYF. The CDR3 coding sequence is TGCGCCAGCAGTGACCGGGACAGGGTCTCCTACGAGCAGTACTTC.

This clone was detected only once. The CDR3 region has the DNA TGTGCCAGCGGTCCCGGACAGGGTAGCTATGGCTACACCTTC. Translating it yields CASGPGQGSYGYTF. The chain employs TRBV28 and TRBJ1-2; 8 bases fit TRBD1. This CDR3 has 14 amino acids. CDR1 MDHEN and CDR2 SYDVKM come from the germline V gene. Trimming removed 8 bases from V and 4 bases from J; junction bases left unmatched: 9.

About this clone: The junction and the germline gene differ at one end; a read error may be behind it. The gene calls are TRBV5-1 and TRBJ2-7; D uncertain. The CDR3 loop spans 14 amino acids. Looked up from germline, CDR1 is SGHRS and CDR2 is YFSETQ. The CDR3 nucleotides are TGCGCCAGCAGCTCTGACATGCACTCCTCCGAGCAGTACTTC. Its protein product is CASSSDMHSSEQYF.

The chain has TRBV10-3 and TRBJ2-7, with a weak D call TRBD2 (5 bases). V lost 1 base and J lost 3, with 19 bases in between. The CDR3 is made up of 17 amino acids. Germline-derived CDR1 and CDR2 are ENHRY and SYGVKD. The CDR3 protein is CAISEFLAQRQLYEQYF. CDR3 sequence (DNA): TGTGCCATCAGTGAGTTTTTGGCCCAGCGGCAGCTCTACGAGCAGTACTTC.

The chain uses TRBV19 and TRBJ2-7; D is unresolved. In germline, CDR1 is LNHDA, CDR2 SQIVND (reference sequence). Trimming removed 3 bases at V and 5 bases at J, with 11 bases between. The CDR3 is 13 amino acids. CDR3 protein: CASSIFPGDEQYF. CDR3 nucleotides: TGTGCCAGTAGTATTTTCCCTGGGGACGAGCAGTACTTC.

This chain joins TRBV18 and TRBJ1-3; D not certain. The CDR3 has 14 residues. Germline values: CDR1 KGHSH, CDR2 LQKENI. V lost 3 bases to trimming and J lost 0 bases, with 6 bases between them. The CDR3: CASSPRISGNTIYF. CDR3 sequence (DNA): TGTGCCAGCTCACCCCGGATCTCTGGAAACACCATATATTTT.

The J gene is TRBJ1-3, the V gene TRBV2, with D uncertain. The CDR3 is made up of 13 amino acids. Trimming took off 5 bases at V and 2 bases at J, with 7 bases between the two ends. CDR1 is SNHLY, CDR2 FYNNEI, per germline. The CDR3: CASSRRTGNTIYF. The CDR3, as DNA: TGTGCCAGCAGTCGTCGCACTGGAAACACCATATATTTT.

In DNA form, the CDR3 reads TGTGCCAGCAGTAAGTTCTCCGGGACTAGCGGGACTACAGATACGCAGTATTTT. The encoded protein is CASSKFSGTSGTTDTQYF. The gene calls are TRBV2 and TRBJ2-3; 13 nucleotides agree with TRBD2. The CDR3 sequence is 18 residues long. Germline values: CDR1 SNHLY, CDR2 FYNNEI. V lost 5 bases and J lost 3; bases outside the gene matches: 11. Complete variable domain (other parts from reference TRBV2 and TRBJ2-3): EPEVTQTPSHQVTQMGQEVILRCVPISNHLYFYWYRQILGQKVEFLVSFYNNEISEKSEIFDDQFSVERPDGSNFTLKIRSTKLEDSAMYFCASSKFSGTSGTTDTQYFGPGTRLTVL.

The DNA of the CDR3 is TGTGCCAGCAGCTTGCGGGGGGGAAACACCATATATTTT. This translates into CASSLRGGNTIYF. The rearrangement uses TRBV5-4 and TRBJ1-3; weak D call: TRBD1 (5 bases). This CDR3 spans 13 amino acids. V lost 1 base to trimming and J lost 4 bases, with 6 bases between them. Germline CDR1 SGHNT, CDR2 YYREEE (reference sequence).

This clone was seen just once. The rearrangement links TRBV25-1 to TRBJ2-7; D remains ambiguous. Germline V gene lookup returns CDR1 MGHDK and CDR2 SYGVNS. The ends were cut back, 2 bases at V and 1 base at J, with 15 bases in the middle. This CDR3 is built from 16 residues. The CDR3 nucleotides read TGTGCCAGCAGTGAAGGGCAGGTGGACGGTTCCTACGAGCAGTACTTC. Encoded protein: CASSEGQVDGSYEQYF.

The chain couples TRBV6-5 to TRBJ2-2; the D is unclear. CDR1 is MNHEY, CDR2 SVGAGI, per germline. Trimming pared 2 bases from V and 4 bases from J, leaving 11 bases between. This CDR3 contains 15 residues. The CDR3 DNA follows: TGTGCCAGCAGTTACGGGAAGGTGATCACCGGGGAGCTGTTTTTT. Protein product: CASSYGKVITGELFF.

V usage is TRBV28 and J usage is TRBJ2-7, with 7 bases aligning to TRBD2. Germline V gene lookup returns CDR1 MDHEN and CDR2 SYDVKM. V shed 9 bases, J shed 2 bases, and the junction held 1 base outside the gene matches. This CDR3 spans 11 amino acids. This CDR3 is CASGGAYEQYF. For the CDR3, the DNA is TGTGCCAGTGGGGGGGCCTACGAGCAGTACTTC.

The J gene is TRBJ1-2, the V gene TRBV5-4; tentative D call: TRBD1 (5 bases). Germline lookup yields CDR1 SGHNT and CDR2 YYREEE (reference sequence). CDR3 size: 17 residues. V dropped 4 bases and J dropped 4 bases, with 23 bases sitting between them. The chain's CDR3 is CASSKGQPAAFVYGYTF. DNA for the CDR3: TGTGCCAGCAGCAAAGGACAACCCGCCGCTTTCGTCTATGGCTACACCTTC.

The table lists this clone with a count of one. J is TRBJ2-3 and V is TRBV6-6; D is possibly TRBD2 (6 bases). CDR3 size: 16 residues. CDR1 is MNHNY and CDR2 is SVGAGI in the germline V gene (reference sequence). V lost 1 base to trimming and J lost 2 bases, with 13 bases between them. CDR3 loop: CASSYLPREPTDTQYF. The CDR3 DNA reads as TGTGCCAGCAGTTACTTGCCCCGGGAGCCCACAGATACGCAGTATTTT.

The chain couples TRBV4-1 to TRBJ1-5; D may be TRBD1 (5 bases). This CDR3 comprises 15 residues. The germline V gene encodes CDR1 MGHRA and CDR2 YSYEKL. The V and J ends lost 4 bases and 2 bases respectively, with 12 bases between them. For the CDR3, the DNA is TGCGCCAGCAGCCCTCGATTGACAGGCAATCAGCCCCAGCATTTT. It encodes CASSPRLTGNQPQHF.

The chain links TRBV29-1 to TRBJ2-3; the match to TRBD2 covers 9 bases. The CDR3 has 15 residues. Trimming took 4 bases from V and 4 from J; bases not matched to a gene: 9. Germline assignment: CDR1 SQVTM and CDR2 ANQGSEA. The CDR3 is CSVVRASGNPDTQYF. CDR3 DNA: TGCAGCGTTGTTCGAGCTAGCGGGAACCCAGATACGCAGTATTTT.

This chain uses TRBV5-1 with TRBJ2-7; tentatively, D is TRBD1 or TRBD2 (5 bases each). V lost 0 bases, J lost 4 bases, and 14 bases lay in between. The CDR3 totals 15 residues. Looked up from germline, CDR1 is SGHRS and CDR2 is YFSETQ. The CDR3 sequence is CASSLGLGVIYEQYF. CDR3 nucleotides: TGCGCCAGCAGCTTGGGGTTGGGGGTTATTTACGAGCAGTACTTC.

The J gene is TRBJ2-7, the V gene TRBV5-5, with D maybe TRBD1 (6 bases). V was clipped by 6 bases and J by 5 bases, with 21 bases between them. Per the germline V gene, CDR1 is SGHKS and CDR2 is YYEKEE (reference sequence). The CDR3 has 15 amino acids. The CDR3 nucleotides are TGTGCCAGCACCTTAGCCGTGGGGGCGCACCACGAGCAGTACTTC. Protein product: CASTLAVGAHHEQYF.

This rearrangement joins TRBV11-3 to TRBJ2-2; 7 bases fit TRBD2. The V segment lost 1 base and the J segment 3 bases; nucleotides outside the gene matches: 5. The CDR3 length is 16 residues. Germline V gene sequence: CDR1 SGHNT, CDR2 YENEEA. The CDR3 is CASSLGVSGYTGELFF. The CDR3 DNA is TGTGCCAGCAGCTTAGGCGTTAGCGGGTACACCGGGGAGCTGTTTTTT.

The V and J genes are TRBV5-1 and TRBJ2-7, with 8 bases identical to TRBD2. Germline lookup yields CDR1 SGHRS and CDR2 YFSETQ. The CDR3 loop spans 14 amino acids. With 1 base clipped from V and 2 bases from J, the junction kept 2 bases outside the gene matches. CDR3: CASSLTGGPYEQYF. DNA for the CDR3: TGCGCCAGCAGCTTGACGGGGGGGCCCTACGAGCAGTACTTC.

The V call is TRBV28, the J call TRBJ2-3, with 9 nucleotides matching TRBD2. The germline CDR1 and CDR2 sequences are MDHEN and SYDVKM. This CDR3 comprises 13 residues. The V and J ends lost 10 bases and 2 bases, in that order; junction bases with no gene match: 4. The CDR3 protein is CATLAGPTDTQYF. CDR3 nucleotide sequence: TGTGCCACCCTAGCGGGGCCCACAGATACGCAGTATTTT. Together with reference TRBV28 and TRBJ2-3, the CDR3 gives the full variable domain: DVKVTQSSRYLVKRTGEKVFLECVQDMDHENMFWYRQDPGLGLRLIYFSYDVKMKEKGDIPEGYSVSREKKERFSLILESASTNQTSMYLCATLAGPTDTQYFGPGTRLTVL.

The rearrangement links TRBV7-3 to TRBJ2-3; 8 nucleotides align to TRBD1. Per germline, CDR1 SGHTA and CDR2 FQGTGA. The CDR3 sequence is 15 residues long. The ends lost 3 bases at V and 3 bases at J; junction bases unmatched: 5. The CDR3 loop reads CASSFRGQRTDTQYF. In DNA, the CDR3 is TGTGCCAGCAGCTTCAGGGGGCAACGGACAGATACGCAGTATTTT.

There are a few counts of this clone. The V and J genes are TRBV6-6 and TRBJ2-7; a possible D gene is TRBD2 (6 bases). Germline CDR1 reads MNHNY; CDR2 reads SVGAGI (reference sequence). CDR3 length: 15 amino acids. V lost 6 bases to trimming and J lost 6 bases, with 21 bases between them. The CDR3 reads CASSPLFGRGSEQYF. DNA of the CDR3: TGTGCCAGCAGCCCCCTGTTCGGGAGAGGCTCCGAGCAGTACTTC.

The rearrangement links TRBV5-4 to TRBJ2-7, with D possibly TRBD1 on 7 matching bases. From germline, CDR1 is SGHNT and CDR2 YYREEE (reference sequence). The CDR3 length is 14 residues. V was trimmed by 5 bases and J by 1 base, leaving 13 bases between them. CDR3 protein: CASRTQGGSYEQYF. Written as DNA, the CDR3 is TGTGCCAGCAGAACTCAGGGGGGTTCCTACGAGCAGTACTTC.